Listed here are 15 T cell receptor beta chains from one sample, sequenced in a study of identical twins. Via MiXCR, TCRdb re-called the 5' RACE reads, giving one row per CDR3 protein. In the table there are around 250,000 distinct CDR3 sequences, 7% of which are singletons. These data are also associated with another study on yellow fever vaccine responses in identical twins.

The sequenced material came from memory (CD45RO+) T cells sorted from blood. All receptors come from a young woman in good health.

This clonotype appeared many times. The rearrangement links TRBV28 to TRBJ2-1; D possibly matches TRBD1 or TRBD2 (6 bases each). V was trimmed by 5 bases and J by 14 bases, leaving 22 bases between them. The CDR3 has 14 residues. CDR1 and CDR2 from the germline V gene are MDHEN and SYDVKM. CDR3 in amino acids: CASSEPSRKGGEFF. The CDR3 DNA follows: TGTGCCAGCAGTGAACCCAGCCGGAAGGGGGGCGAGTTCTTC.

In the case of this clonotype: A junction boundary mismatches the germline segment, possibly from a read error. The genes are TRBV20-1 and TRBJ2-5; tentatively, D is TRBD1 (6 bases). Germline loops: CDR1 DFQATT, CDR2 SNEGSKA (reference sequence). This CDR3 has 15 amino acids. The DNA of the CDR3 is TGCAGTGCTGGAGAAGAAACAGGGTACGGAGAGACCCAGTACTTC. Protein product: CSAGEETGYGETQYF.

The chain carries TRBV7-8 and TRBJ1-1; tentative D call: TRBD1 (6 bases). Germline V gene data show CDR1 as SGHVS and CDR2 as FQNEAQ. The CDR3 extends over 16 amino acids. Deletions cut 5 bases from V and 1 base from J, with 17 bases between. This CDR3 reads CASSPPEGVRNTEAFF. CDR3 nucleotides: TGTGCCAGCAGCCCTCCCGAGGGGGTTAGGAACACTGAAGCTTTCTTT. The full variable domain, completed using reference TRBV7-8 and TRBJ1-1, is GAGVSQSPRYKVAKRGQDVALRCDPISGHVSLFWYQQALGQGPEFLTYFQNEAQLDKSGLPSDRFFAERPEGSVSTLKIQRTQQEDSAVYLCASSPPEGVRNTEAFFGQGTRLTVV.

This clonotype was counted at least ten times. A single base separates this from a much larger clone, so it may be a read error. The chain carries TRBV3-1 and TRBJ2-2, with 7 bases identical to TRBD2. Germline V lookup: CDR1 LGHDT, CDR2 YNNKEL (reference sequence). The length of the CDR3 is 15 residues. J gave up 0 bases and V 4 bases, and 2 bases lay outside the gene matches. CDR3 sequence (DNA): TGTGCCAGCAGCCTCGGGGGGACGAACACCGGGGAGCTGTTTTTT. Encoded protein: CASSLGGTNTGELFF.

This clonotype appeared many times. The chain is built from TRBV29-1 and TRBJ2-1, with 8 bases that match TRBD2. The CDR3 is 13 residues long. CDR1 is SQVTM and CDR2 is ANQGSEA in the germline V gene. With V trimmed by 4 bases and J by 6 bases, 5 bases remained unmatched. In DNA, the CDR3 is TGCAGCGTTGTCCGGCTAGCGGGCAATGAGCAGTTCTTC. Translation: CSVVRLAGNEQFF.

At least ten counts were recorded for this clonotype. The chain couples TRBV12-3 or TRBV12-4 to TRBJ1-4, with 8 bases that match TRBD1. J gave up 14 bases and V 0 bases, and 11 bases lay outside the gene matches. CDR3 length: 15 amino acids. The CDR3 loop is CASSLAGTGSKLLFF. As DNA, the CDR3 is TGTGCCAGCAGTTTAGCGGGGACAGGTTCAAAATTGCTGTTTTTT.

This clonotype was counted a few times. This chain links TRBV5-1 with TRBJ1-1; D is undetermined. The germline V gene has CDR1 SGHRS and CDR2 YFSETQ. Deletions cut 0 bases from V and 4 bases from J, with 7 bases between. The CDR3 length is 13 residues. CDR3 loop: CASSLAPSTEAFF. The CDR3 DNA is TGCGCCAGCAGCTTGGCTCCTTCCACTGAAGCTTTCTTT. The whole variable domain, filled in from reference TRBV5-1 and TRBJ1-1, reads KAGVTQTPRYLIKTRGQQVTLSCSPISGHRSVSWYQQTPGQGLQFLFEYFSETQRNKGNFPGRFSGRQFSNSRSEMNVSTLELGDSALYLCASSLAPSTEAFFGQGTRLTVV.

This clonotype has at least ten counts. The chain combines TRBV6-1 with TRBJ2-1; 11 nucleotides match TRBD2. The CDR3 loop spans 15 amino acids. Germline V gene sequence: CDR1 MNHNS, CDR2 SASEGT. After removal of 1 base from V and 9 bases from J, the junction contained 5 bases not matched to a gene. CDR3 sequence: CASSEVAGGPSEQFF. The CDR3 bases are TGTGCCAGCAGTGAAGTAGCGGGAGGGCCGAGTGAGCAGTTCTTC.

The rearrangement joins TRBV20-1 to TRBJ1-2; 9 bases fit TRBD1. V shed 5 bases, J shed 6 bases, and the junction held 7 bases outside the gene matches. CDR1 and CDR2 from the germline V gene are DFQATT and SNEGSKA (reference sequence). The CDR3 totals 13 residues. The CDR3 reads CSARYRGQNGYTF. DNA of the CDR3: TGCAGTGCTCGTTACAGGGGGCAAAATGGCTACACCTTC.

This clonotype was seen ten or more times. This rearrangement joins TRBV11-2 to TRBJ2-7; D is undetermined. Germline CDR1 SGHAT, CDR2 FQNNGV. CDR3 length: 13 residues. With 1 base removed from V and 3 bases from J, the gap between germline ends came to 7 bases. The CDR3 nucleotides are TGTGCCAGCAGCTTAGGTACCCACTACGAGCAGTACTTC. It yields the protein CASSLGTHYEQYF.

This clonotype was seen repeatedly, ten times or more. The V gene is TRBV12-3 or TRBV12-4, the J gene TRBJ2-3; 11 bases fit TRBD2. J was trimmed by 6 bases and V by 2 bases; bases with no gene match: 4. There are 15 residues in the CDR3. CDR3 amino acids: CASSLLAGGSDTQYF. The CDR3, as DNA: TGTGCCAGCAGTTTACTAGCGGGAGGTTCGGATACGCAGTATTTT.

This clonotype came up a few times. This chain joins TRBV2 and TRBJ2-5, with 8 bases identical to TRBD1. Germline V gene data show CDR1 as SNHLY and CDR2 as FYNNEI. V gave up 5 bases and J gave up 5 bases; unmatched junction bases: 10. The CDR3 loop spans 15 amino acids. CDR3 coding DNA: TGTGCCAGCAGTCGGGGACAGGCGCGGGTGGAGACCCAGTACTTC. Its translation is CASSRGQARVETQYF.

This clonotype came up a few times. CDR3 in amino acids: CASSYTGTWETQYF. DNA for the CDR3: TGTGCCAGCAGTTACACCGGGACTTGGGAGACCCAGTACTTC. The rearrangement joins TRBV6-2 or TRBV6-3 to TRBJ2-5; TRBD2 might be the D (6 bases). V gave up 2 bases and J gave up 5 bases, with 12 bases separating them. The CDR3 totals 14 residues. CDR1 is MNHEY, CDR2 SVGEGT, per germline.

This clonotype was detected many times. The chain recombines TRBV20-1 with TRBJ2-7; no clear D. The V and J ends lost 3 bases and 2 bases respectively, with 5 bases between them. Germline V CDR1 and CDR2: DFQATT, SNEGSKA (reference sequence). The CDR3 sequence is 11 residues long. CDR3 coding DNA: TGCAGTGCTAGCAAAACCTACGAGCAGTACTTC. The encoded protein is CSASKTYEQYF.

The chain is built from TRBV7-8 and TRBJ2-7; 9 nucleotides line up with TRBD2. Looked up from germline, CDR1 is SGHVS and CDR2 is FQNEAQ. This CDR3 spans 14 amino acids. Trimming removed 6 bases from V and 5 bases from J; junction bases left unmatched: 8. CDR3 nucleotides: TGTGCCAGCAGTCAACCGGGACTAGCCAACGAGCAGTACTTC. Its protein is CASSQPGLANEQYF.